This paragraph reports one T cell receptor (beta chain). Selected positively for CCR7 and CD45RO-negative, naive CD8 cells excluded terminally differentiated effector memory CD45RA+ cells. The data were taken from a study of shared clonotypes between healthy human individuals. Germline values: CDR1 SGHKS, CDR2 YYEKEE (reference sequence). The CDR3 extends over 15 amino acids. V lost 4 bases, J lost 3 bases, and 10 bases stayed unmatched. Only in-frame clones appear in the TCRdb table, and some are missing; sequencing was by immunoSEQ multiplex PCR. This sample carries under 2,000,000 clones, about 94% of them seen once, and the ten largest clones take 1% to 1.5%.

Sequencing was carried out using naive CD8+ T cells sorted from blood. This receptor was obtained from a man between 18 and 35 years old in good health. The rearrangement uses TRBV5-5 and TRBJ2-7; 7 bases line up with TRBD1. The CDR3 protein is CASSTGQETLYEQYF. DNA for the CDR3: TGTGCCAGCAGCACCGGACAGGAAACGCTCTACGAGCAGTACTTC.